This T cell receptor (beta chain) was recovered during a study of blood T cell repertoires in COVID-19. Across the study: Acute-phase and convalescent COVID-19 samples originated in the United States, Italy and Spain.

This clone appeared a single time. In the original analysis: Amplification of reference gene primers provided the estimated nucleated cell counts. The assay was immunoSEQ multiplex PCR, and TCRdb's table has in-frame clones only and misses some. For V, J and clone size, that table is used; D and trimming come from the DNA. Seen here are 300,000 to 400,000 clones, around nine tenths observed once, and the top ten hold around 3%. The CDR3 has 14 amino acids. V shed 3 bases and J 6 bases; nucleotides not matched to a gene: 7. Germline V gene lookup returns CDR1 SGHAT and CDR2 FQNNGV. The chain employs TRBV11-2 and TRBJ2-7; 8 nucleotides line up with TRBD1. The sequence derives from a human donor in a cohort sampled during active COVID-19. The sequencing input was peripheral blood. CDR3: CASSLDREFGEQYF. CDR3 DNA sequence: TGTGCCAGCAGCTTGGACAGGGAGTTCGGCGAGCAGTACTTC.